This T cell receptor beta chain was profiled in a study of regulatory T cells in long-lasting Graves disease. This clonotype turned up a few times. Building the TCR beta libraries relied on iRepertoire HTBI primers, and CDR3 regions underwent Arm-PCR. TCRdb redid the calling of the multiplex PCR reads with MiXCR, one entry per CDR3 protein. This table holds 350,000 to 500,000 distinct CDR3 sequences, roughly a fifth found once. CDR1 and CDR2 from the germline V gene are LGHDT and YNNKEL (reference sequence). The CDR3 runs to 18 residues. Trimming cost V 0 bases and J 0 bases; bases outside gene matches: 8. Time point reported: persistent/refractory GD, antithyroid drugs over 5 years with positive TRAb. PBMC-extracted RNA yielded the TCR library.

The genes are TRBV3-1 and TRBJ2-5, with 9 bases matching TRBD1. The receptor comes from a female donor with Graves disease. Here the sequenced sample was peripheral blood mononuclear cells (PBMCs), taken when the disease was refractory, from a patient treated with antithyroid drugs. CDR3 coding DNA: TGTGCCAGCAGCCAAGATCCCCTGGGGACAGGGAACCAAGAGACCCAGTACTTC. Translating gives CASSQDPLGTGNQETQYF.